A single sample gave rise to the 14 T cell receptor beta chains below, sequenced in a study of cytomegalovirus exposure and HLA in healthy donors. PCR amplification relied on 60 Vbeta primers (plus 13 Jbeta primers). Profiled with immunoSEQ multiplex PCR; TCRdb holds only in-frame clones, not every one. The table has fewer than 150,000 clones, around 83% seen once. The source material was PBMCs. Every receptor here comes from a man between 35 and 55 years old in good health and CMV-seropositive.

V usage is TRBV10-3 and J usage is TRBJ1-1; 9 nucleotides match TRBD1. The CDR3 contains 15 residues. Germline CDR1 ENHRY, CDR2 SYGVKD. The ends lost 10 bases at V and 0 bases at J; junction bases unmatched: 9. The CDR3 bases are TGTGCCACCGGGGACAGGGCAACTATGAACACTGAAGCTTTCTTT. Amino acid sequence: CATGDRATMNTEAFF.

The chain joins TRBV6-5 to TRBJ1-6, with 10 positions matching TRBD1. After removal of 5 bases from V and 8 bases from J, the junction contained 3 bases not matched to a gene. CDR3 length equals 14 residues. Per the germline V gene, CDR1 is MNHEY and CDR2 is SVGAGI. CDR3 sequence: CASSRQGADSPLHF. The CDR3 DNA follows: TGTGCCAGCAGTCGACAGGGGGCTGATTCACCCCTCCACTTT.

This chain links TRBV7-2 with TRBJ1-2; D possibly corresponds to TRBD1 (6 bases). The germline V gene encodes CDR1 SGHTA and CDR2 FQGNSA. Trimming shortened V by 1 base and J by 4 bases, and 10 bases separated the two germline ends. This CDR3 spans 14 amino acids. This CDR3 is CASSLGGLSYGYTF. The CDR3 nucleotides read TGTGCCAGCAGCTTAGGGGGGCTGAGCTATGGCTACACCTTC.

The chain uses TRBV7-3 and TRBJ2-3; D uncertain. This CDR3 spans 14 amino acids. V shed 2 bases and J shed 2 bases, with 8 bases lying between them. Germline V gene data show CDR1 as SGHTA and CDR2 as FQGTGA. The CDR3 DNA reads as TGTGCCAGCAGCTTAGCGGTCAACACAGATACGCAGTATTTT. Its translation: CASSLAVNTDTQYF.

The rearrangement uses TRBV9 and TRBJ1-4; 11 bases map to TRBD1. J was trimmed by 7 bases and V by 3 bases; bases with no gene match: 5. CDR1 and CDR2 from the germline V gene are SGDLS and YYNGEE. The CDR3 has 15 amino acids. In DNA, the CDR3 is TGTGCCAGCAGCGCCGGACAGGGGGCGTCTGAAAAACTGTTTTTT. Protein sequence: CASSAGQGASEKLFF.

The genes are TRBV10-3 and TRBJ1-6, with a tentative D call TRBD1 (6 bases). Looked up from germline, CDR1 is ENHRY and CDR2 is SYGVKD. V lost 6 bases and J lost 5, with 26 bases in between. The CDR3 is 19 amino acids. The CDR3 loop reads CAIRAILGQGTKDNSPLHF. For the CDR3, the DNA is TGTGCCATCAGAGCCATTTTAGGGCAGGGGACTAAGGATAATTCACCCCTCCACTTT.

This clone occurred once. The V call is TRBV6-1, the J call TRBJ1-1, with D unresolved. The germline V gene has CDR1 MNHNS and CDR2 SASEGT. The CDR3 covers 15 residues. V was pared by 6 bases and J by 1 base, with 15 bases between. DNA for the CDR3: TGTGCCAGCAGCGAGGGCCTCGGATGGAACACTGAAGCTTTCTTT. As protein: CASSEGLGWNTEAFF.

This sequence joins TRBV21-1 and TRBJ1-2; the listed D gene, TRBD1, was not tested against the DNA. TRBV21-1 is a known pseudogene. The CDR3 consists of 16 residues. For the CDR3, the DNA is TGTGCCAGCAGCAGAAAGGAGGGGGCCGGTAACTATGGCTACACCTTC. Residues: CASSRKEGAGNYGYTF.

The chain is built from TRBV6-1 and TRBJ2-7; 12 bases align to TRBD2. The germline V gene has CDR1 MNHNS and CDR2 SASEGT. The V gene end was trimmed by 5 bases and the J gene end by 0 bases; junction bases not matched to a gene: 2. The CDR3 has 15 amino acids. Written as DNA, the CDR3 is TGTGCCAGCAGTAGGACTAGCGGGAACTCCTACGAGCAGTACTTC. Translation: CASSRTSGNSYEQYF.

The rearrangement links TRBV7-2 to TRBJ2-3; 8 bases align to TRBD2. The germline gives CDR1 SGHTA, CDR2 FQGNSA. V shed 1 base, J shed 12 bases, and the junction held 12 bases outside the gene matches. This CDR3 comprises 15 residues. DNA for the CDR3: TGTGCCAGCAGCTTAGATCCAGCGGGGGACACTACACAGTATTTT. Protein sequence: CASSLDPAGDTTQYF.

The rearrangement joins TRBV9 to TRBJ2-3, with TRBD2 identical over 7 bases. Germline values: CDR1 SGDLS, CDR2 YYNGEE. This CDR3 has 14 residues. The junction had 11 bases not matched to a gene; V was cut back by 5 bases and J by 8 bases. CDR3 loop: CASSVDWGGGTQYF. The DNA of the CDR3 is TGTGCCAGCAGTGTCGATTGGGGGGGAGGTACGCAGTATTTT.

The chain is built from TRBV13 and TRBJ1-2; 9 bases are a match to TRBD1. Unmatched junction bases numbered 6, after V lost 5 bases and J lost 8 bases. Germline V gene data show CDR1 as PRHDT and CDR2 as FYEKMQ (reference sequence). This CDR3 spans 13 amino acids. The CDR3 loop is CASSALTGGGYTF. For the CDR3, the DNA is TGTGCCAGCAGCGCATTGACAGGGGGAGGCTACACCTTC.

Remarks on this clone: Other nucleotide sequences in the sample specify the same CDR3. The V gene is TRBV5-1, the J gene TRBJ1-3; no reliable D call. The CDR3 has 15 residues. Germline V gene lookup returns CDR1 SGHRS and CDR2 YFSETQ. Trimming took off 0 bases at V and 0 bases at J, with 7 bases between the two ends. CDR3 protein: CASSLDPNSGNTIYF. CDR3 bases: TGCGCCAGCAGCTTGGATCCAAACTCTGGAAACACCATATATTTT.

The chain employs TRBV30 and TRBJ2-1, with TRBD2 identical over 7 bases. The CDR3 runs to 14 residues. Per the germline V gene, CDR1 is GTSNPN and CDR2 is SVGIG (reference sequence). V lost 1 base, J lost 9 bases, and 9 bases stayed unmatched. The CDR3 sequence: CAWSENTGGIEQFF. The CDR3, as DNA: TGTGCCTGGAGTGAGAACACGGGAGGAATTGAGCAGTTCTTC.